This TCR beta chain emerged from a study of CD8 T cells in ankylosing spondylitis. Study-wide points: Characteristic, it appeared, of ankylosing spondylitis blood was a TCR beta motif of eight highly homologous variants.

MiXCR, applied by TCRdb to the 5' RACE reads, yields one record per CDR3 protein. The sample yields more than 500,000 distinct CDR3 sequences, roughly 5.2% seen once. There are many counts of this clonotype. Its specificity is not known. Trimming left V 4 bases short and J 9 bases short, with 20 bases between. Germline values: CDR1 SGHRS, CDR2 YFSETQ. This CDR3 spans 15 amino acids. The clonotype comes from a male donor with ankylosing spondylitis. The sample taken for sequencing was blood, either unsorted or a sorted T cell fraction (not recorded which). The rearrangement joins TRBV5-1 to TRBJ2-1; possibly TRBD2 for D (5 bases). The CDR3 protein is CASSPPGLAVGEQFF. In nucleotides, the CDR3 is TGCGCCAGCAGCCCCCCTGGGCTAGCCGTCGGTGAGCAGTTCTTC.